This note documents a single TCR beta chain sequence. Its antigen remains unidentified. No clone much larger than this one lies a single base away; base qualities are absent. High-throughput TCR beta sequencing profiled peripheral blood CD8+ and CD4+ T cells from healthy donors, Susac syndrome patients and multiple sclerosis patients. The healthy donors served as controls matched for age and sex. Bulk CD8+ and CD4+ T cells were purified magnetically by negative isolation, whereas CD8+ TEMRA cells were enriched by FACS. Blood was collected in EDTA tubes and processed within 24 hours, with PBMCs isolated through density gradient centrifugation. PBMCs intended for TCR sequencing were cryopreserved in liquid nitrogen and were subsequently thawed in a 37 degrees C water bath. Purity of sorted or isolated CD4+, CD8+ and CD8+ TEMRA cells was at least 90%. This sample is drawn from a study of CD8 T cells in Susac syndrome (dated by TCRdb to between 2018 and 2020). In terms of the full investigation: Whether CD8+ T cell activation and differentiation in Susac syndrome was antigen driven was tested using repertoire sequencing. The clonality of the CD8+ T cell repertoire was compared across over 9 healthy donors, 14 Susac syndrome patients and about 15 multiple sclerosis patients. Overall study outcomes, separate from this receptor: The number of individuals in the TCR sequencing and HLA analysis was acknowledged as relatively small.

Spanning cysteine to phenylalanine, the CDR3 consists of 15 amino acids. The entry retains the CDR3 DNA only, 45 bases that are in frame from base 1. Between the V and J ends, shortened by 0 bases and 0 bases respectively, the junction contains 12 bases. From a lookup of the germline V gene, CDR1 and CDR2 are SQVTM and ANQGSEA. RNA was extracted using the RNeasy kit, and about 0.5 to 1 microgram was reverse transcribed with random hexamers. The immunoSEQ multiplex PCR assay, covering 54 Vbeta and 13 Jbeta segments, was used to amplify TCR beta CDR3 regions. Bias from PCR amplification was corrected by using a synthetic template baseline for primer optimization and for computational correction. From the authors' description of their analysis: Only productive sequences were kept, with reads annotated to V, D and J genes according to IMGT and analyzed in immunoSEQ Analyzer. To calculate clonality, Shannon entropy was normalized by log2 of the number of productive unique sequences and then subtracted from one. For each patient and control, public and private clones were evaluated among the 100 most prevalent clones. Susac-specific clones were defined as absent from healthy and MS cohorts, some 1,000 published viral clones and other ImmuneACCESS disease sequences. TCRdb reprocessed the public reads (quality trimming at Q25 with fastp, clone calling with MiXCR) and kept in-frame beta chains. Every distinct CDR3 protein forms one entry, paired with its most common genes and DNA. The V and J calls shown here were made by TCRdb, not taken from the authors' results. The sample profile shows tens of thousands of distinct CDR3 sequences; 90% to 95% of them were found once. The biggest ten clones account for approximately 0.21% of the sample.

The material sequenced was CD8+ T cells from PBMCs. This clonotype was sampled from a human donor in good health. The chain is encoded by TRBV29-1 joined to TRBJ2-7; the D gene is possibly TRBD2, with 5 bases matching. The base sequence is TGCAGCGTTGAAGATCCAAACGGACTCTCCTACGAGCAGTACTTC. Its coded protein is CSVEDPNGLSYEQYF.